A selection of T cell receptor beta chains follows, all from one sample in a study of CD8+CD57+ T cells in acquired aplastic anemia. One entry per CDR3 protein, called by TCRdb with MiXCR from the reads. The data contain under 350,000 distinct CDR3 sequences, under 65% of them singletons. Sequencing was carried out using sorted CD4+, CD8+, or CD8+CD57+ T cells (not recorded which) from PBMCs. These receptors all stem from a human donor with aplastic anemia. The CDR3 runs from the conserved cysteine through the conserved F or W. Fields, in order: CDR3 length, J gene, clone size, D gene, V gene, CDR3 DNA, CDR3 protein. D genes are given only for firm matches. Clone size, where shown, is once, few, many, or a class for clones that have expanded.

>14|TRBJ2-2|many|-|TRBV20-1
TGCAGTGCTAAACTACCGGGGGACACCGGGGAGCTGTTTTTT
CSAKLPGDTGELFF
>12|TRBJ2-7|-|-|TRBV20-1
TGCAGTGCTTTATCCACAGGGCTCGAGCAGTACTTC
CSALSTGLEQYF
>15|TRBJ1-5|-|-|TRBV5-1
TGCGCCAGCAGCTTTTGGGGGGCACCCAATCAGCCCCAGCATTTT
CASSFWGAPNQPQHF
>14|TRBJ2-1|-|TRBD2|TRBV20-1
TGCAGTGCTGGGCCGGGACTAGGGTACAATGAGCAGTTCTTC
CSAGPGLGYNEQFF
>13|TRBJ2-5|many|-|TRBV29-1
TGCAGCGTTTTGACACTAATGGGAGAGACCCAGTACTTC
CSVLTLMGETQYF
>16|TRBJ2-7|few|TRBD2|TRBV24-1
TGTGCCACCAGTGATGCTGGGACTAGCGGGAGATACGAGCAGTACTTC
CATSDAGTSGRYEQYF
>16|TRBJ2-3|-|TRBD1|TRBV9
TGTGCCAGCAGCCCTGTGGGACAGGCTTTGACAGATACGCAGTATTTT
CASSPVGQALTDTQYF
>14|TRBJ2-5|once|-|TRBV20-1
TGCAGTGCGAGGAAGGGGGGGTACCAAGAGAACCAGTACTTC
CSARKGGYQENQYF
>15|TRBJ2-7|-|TRBD2|TRBV7-2
TGTGCCAGCAGCATTACTAGCGGGGGGTCCTACGAGCAGTACTTC
CASSITSGGSYEQYF
>18|TRBJ2-3|few|TRBD2|TRBV10-2
TGCGCCAGCAGGGGACGACGGGCGGCGGGGGGCCGCACAGATACGCAGTATTTT
CASRGRRAAGGRTDTQYF
>15|TRBJ2-3|-|TRBD2|TRBV24-1
TGTGCCACCAGTGATATGGGAGGGCCAGGTGGTACGCAGTATTTT
CATSDMGGPGGTQYF
>16|TRBJ2-3|many|TRBD1|TRBV4-1
TGCGCCAGCAGCCAATCCTCGACAGGGATGACAGATACGCAGTATTTT
CASSQSSTGMTDTQYF
>16|TRBJ2-1|few|TRBD1|TRBV15
TGTGCCACCAGCAGAGTAGGACAGGGGGTCCGTATTGAGCAGTTCTTC
CATSRVGQGVRIEQFF
>13|TRBJ1-2|-|-|TRBV6-6
TGTGCCAGCAGTTACGAGAGGATAGGGGGCTACACCTTC
CASSYERIGGYTF
>16|TRBJ2-2|many|-|TRBV24-1
TGTGCCACCAGTGATTCGCGGAGAGCAAACACCGGGGAGCTGTTTTTT
CATSDSRRANTGELFF
>12|TRBJ2-1|-|TRBD2|TRBV20-1
TGCAGTTATACGGGAGGAGGTAATGAGCAGTTCTTC
CSYTGGGNEQFF
>14|TRBJ2-5|-|TRBD2|TRBV7-3
TGTGCCAGCAGCCGACGAGCGGGAGTTGAGACCCAGTACTTC
CASSRRAGVETQYF
>16|TRBJ2-7|few|-|TRBV15
TGTGCCACCAGCTCATCCTGGGGGAGGGGGGCCTACGAGCAGTACTTC
CATSSSWGRGAYEQYF
>16|TRBJ1-2|-|TRBD1|TRBV4-1
TGCGCCAGCAGCCGACAGGGTGGTTATACTAACCATGGCTACACCTTC
CASSRQGGYTNHGYTF
>12|TRBJ2-1|-|TRBD2|TRBV29-1
TGCAGTCTTAGCGGGGCCTACAATGAGCAGTTCTTC
CSLSGAYNEQFF
>11|TRBJ2-1|-|-|TRBV15
TGTGCCACCAGCGGTAACAATGAGCAGTTCTTC
CATSGNNEQFF
>15|TRBJ1-6|-|-|TRBV12-3/TRBV12-4
TGTGCCAGCAGTTTAACCGGTTTCAATAATTCACCCCTCCACTTT
CASSLTGFNNSPLHF
>10|TRBJ1-2|few|-|TRBV20-1
TGCAGTGCTAGTCACGTTGGCTACACCTTC
CSASHVGYTF
>16|TRBJ2-7|few|-|TRBV15
TGTGCCACCAGCAGAGGATTAGGGGTGACCTCCTACGAGCAGTACTTC
CATSRGLGVTSYEQYF
>13|TRBJ1-2|many|-|TRBV29-1
TGCAGCGTAACGACAGGAGCTAACTATGGCTACACCTTC
CSVTTGANYGYTF
>15|TRBJ2-7|-|-|TRBV15
TGTGCCACCAGCAGAGATCCAGCAGGTGTATACGAGCAGTACTTC
CATSRDPAGVYEQYF
>13|TRBJ1-2|-|-|TRBV6-1
TGTGCCAGCAGTCCTCACCGAGACAGTGACTACACCTTC
CASSPHRDSDYTF
>13|TRBJ2-7|few|-|TRBV7-9
TGTGCCAGCAGCTTGAGGGCAGCCTACGAGCAGTACTTC
CASSLRAAYEQYF
>17|TRBJ1-3|many|TRBD1|TRBV20-1
TGCAGTGCTAGAGTCCCGACAGGGGTCCACTCTGGAAACACCATATATTTT
CSARVPTGVHSGNTIYF
>16|TRBJ1-1|-|-|TRBV20-1
TGCAGTGCTAGGAGTGCGTCGGCGGGGGGGATCACTGAAGCTTTCTTT
CSARSASAGGITEAFF
>17|TRBJ2-3|many|-|TRBV4-2
TGCGCCAGCAGCCAAGACCCCCCAGGGACGGGCACAGATACGCAGTATTTT
CASSQDPPGTGTDTQYF
>14|TRBJ2-1|-|TRBD2|TRBV7-6
TGTGCCAGCAGTTCTTTAGCGGGGTGGGGTGAGCAGTTCTTC
CASSSLAGWGEQFF
>15|TRBJ2-3|-|-|TRBV7-3
TGTGCCAGCAGCCCATCCAGGACAAGCACAGATACGCAGTATTTT
CASSPSRTSTDTQYF
>13|TRBJ2-1|many|TRBD2|TRBV3-1
TGTGCCAGCGAACTAGCGGGAATTAATGAGCAGTTCTTC
CASELAGINEQFF
>15|TRBJ2-7|-|TRBD1|TRBV7-3
TGTGCCAGCAGCTTAGTTGTTGGGACAGTCAACGAGCAGTACTTC
CASSLVVGTVNEQYF
>15|TRBJ2-3|-|-|TRBV7-9
TGTGCCAGCAGGGCCCCCCCCCCCATCACAGATACGCAGTATTTT
CASRAPPPITDTQYF
>15|TRBJ1-1|many|-|TRBV10-3
TGTGCCATCAGTGAGTCTCCGGAGGTGGGCACTGAAGCTTTCTTT
CAISESPEVGTEAFF
>14|TRBJ1-2|many|TRBD1|TRBV10-1
TGCGCCAGCAGTGAGACGGACAGGCCGGACCTCTACACCTTC
CASSETDRPDLYTF
>12|TRBJ2-7|-|-|TRBV7-6
TGTGCCAGCACCGGGCCAGCACACGAGCAGTACTTC
CASTGPAHEQYF
>11|TRBJ2-7|-|-|TRBV5-1
TGCGCCAGCAGTGGGGCTGACGAGCAGTACTTC
CASSGADEQYF
>12|TRBJ2-2|-|-|TRBV7-6
TGTGCCCCCTCGGCTGTTACCGGGGAGCTGTTTTTT
CAPSAVTGELFF
>15|TRBJ2-1|-|TRBD2|TRBV7-2
TGTGCCAGCAGCCAGACTAGCACTCGAGACAATGAGCAGTTCTTC
CASSQTSTRDNEQFF
>16|TRBJ1-1|many|-|TRBV20-1
TGCAGTGCTCTCCGCGGGGCAGCTTTGTTGAACACTGAAGCTTTCTTT
CSALRGAALLNTEAFF
>13|TRBJ2-1|many|-|TRBV7-9
TGTGCCAGCAACGATTGGATGCACAATGAGCAGTTCTTC
CASNDWMHNEQFF
>13|TRBJ1-2|-|TRBD1|TRBV28
TGTGCCAGCGGTAACTCAGGGGGCTATGGCTACACCTTC
CASGNSGGYGYTF
>14|TRBJ2-7|-|TRBD2|TRBV3-1
TGTGCCAGCAGCCAAGAGGCTAGCGGGGGCCCTAAGTACTTC
CASSQEASGGPKYF
>12|TRBJ1-1|once|-|TRBV7-9
TGTGCCAGCAGCCCCCCCGGGGTCGAAGCTTTCTTT
CASSPPGVEAFF
>17|TRBJ1-2|few|-|TRBV19
TGTGCCAGTACCTTGGGACGGGATAGGATAGCTAACTATGGCTACACCTTC
CASTLGRDRIANYGYTF